This is a list of T cell receptor beta chains from one sample in a study of immune evolution from preneoplasia to lung adenocarcinoma. The method was immunoSEQ multiplex PCR; TCRdb's version includes in-frame clones alone and lacks a portion of them. The sample includes over 6,000 clones, roughly 84% of them seen just once. The specimen sequenced was FFPE minimally invasive lung adenocarcinoma tissue. These receptors were collected from an elderly person with lung adenocarcinoma. Both conserved end residues are trimmed from each CDR3. Clone size is shown for a subset of rows, as once, few, many or a class of expanded clone.

V,size,CDR3
TRBV5-5,once,ASSLESDIYGYT
TRBV7-8,.,ASSLGALEIYGYT
TRBV5-6,.,ASSLKGGGANEKLF
TRBV28,.,ASSFGGDGEKLF
TRBV2,.,ASSEGYSPTGELF
TRBV27,.,ASSFGAGLVEQY
TRBV28,.,ASSSTGLRGANVLT
TRBV30,.,AWSFAGGVYGYT
TRBV28,.,ASSRNRGLEGYT
TRBV19,.,ASSTKGSGANVLT
TRBV28,few,ASSFWTRQF
TRBV11-3,.,ASSPALAGEGEDEQF
TRBV18,.,ASSPDRGRRGNQPQH
TRBV14,.,ASSHRLAGKTDTQY
TRBV7-9,.,ASSTAQGGGETQY
TRBV11-2,.,ASSPPVSSRYNEQF
TRBV13,once,ASSRGTRGADTQY
TRBV5-4,.,ASRLDYSDTQY
TRBV19,.,ASKRSRDRLTGELF
TRBV7-8,.,ASSLGLSSQETQY
TRBV28,few,ASSRQGANGKLF
TRBV13,.,ASSERTGGLSANVLT
TRBV25-1,.,ASRGTGGRGYT
TRBV19,.,ASSIGYSNQPQH
TRBV6-5,.,ASRKGKETQY
TRBV5-4,.,ASSSSAGFSREQY
TRBV7-7,.,ASSPTGALNYGYT
TRBV5-1,.,ASSLSGSSYEQY
TRBV20-1,.,SARATGIYT
TRBV9,.,ASSVRDTNEKLF
TRBV6-1,.,ASSSTGAVTDTQY
TRBV29-1,.,SVVGDRVGEQY
TRBV2,.,ASSRTGGNEQF
TRBV5-4,.,ASSLAGGSIREQY
TRBV6-7,.,ASSFLVQREGTGELF
TRBV5-1,once,ASTKGRVGTEAF
TRBV2,.,ASSIRGATNEKLF
TRBV2,.,ASSARASGNTIY
TRBV7-7,.,ASSRGHSYEQY
TRBV5-4,.,ASSVGTAPKEY
TRBV5-4,once,ASSLGGRGSTDTQY
TRBV11-3,.,ASTANTGELF
TRBV6-5,.,ASSTRQGSTEAF
TRBV5-1,.,ASSPEPGPRGYT
TRBV19,.,ASSTSRAYAEAF